This note documents a single T cell receptor beta chain sequence. Its antigen is unknown. It has no much larger one-base neighbor in the sample; base qualities were not kept. Synthesis of TCR cDNA relied on 5'RACE template switching, a step that introduced a universal primer site along with unique molecular identifiers. Priming for cDNA synthesis came from both the TCR alpha and TCR beta constant segments. Two PCR steps were used to amplify libraries, with sample barcodes and sequencing adapters being added in the second step. Libraries were sequenced on Illumina HiSeq 2500 (2x100 bp) or NovaSeq (2x150 bp). Per the authors' processing: Reads were demultiplexed and collapsed into UMI consensus sequences with MIGEC, and V(D)J alignment was performed with MiXCR. Clonotypes responding to the vaccine were identified with edgeR on replicate PBMC samples, with the criteria of FDR below 0.01 and a log2 fold change above 5 up to day 15. CD4 or CD8 identity was assigned to each bulk clonotype according to whether the clonotype was present at higher abundance in the sequenced CD4 repertoire or the sequenced CD8 repertoire. TCRdb handled the public reads itself, with Q25 trimming in fastp and clone calling in MiXCR, and kept productive beta chains. Rows are combined by CDR3 protein, so each entry shows the most common genes and DNA. Clone size and V and J calls follow TCRdb, not the original study. Recorded for this sample are about 580,000 distinct CDR3 sequences; about 15% of them occurred a single time. The ten largest clones capture 15% to 20% of the sample.

The germline V gene (reference sequence) supplies CDR1 SGHNT and CDR2 YYREEE. Inclusive of the bounding cysteine and phenylalanine, the CDR3 is 16 residues long. The only DNA kept is the CDR3, 48 bases in frame from the first base. V is reduced by 4 bases and J by 2 bases, leaving a spacing of 15 bases between them. The source of the sample is a study of T cells after yellow fever vaccination (dated by TCRdb to the late 2010s). With regard to the full study: Libraries from fractions with low cell numbers were prepared with the SMART-Seq v4 Ultra Low Input RNA kit. Two healthy male donors made up the cohort, one aged 18 to 30 years and the other aged 30 to 40 years. To follow T-cell clones before and after both primary and booster YFV17D yellow fever vaccination, bulk TCR alpha and beta repertoires underwent longitudinal sequencing. Blood was drawn at multiple timepoints before and after primary and secondary immunization, with bulk PBMC replicates and cell subsets isolated. Study-wide conclusions, independent of this receptor: A small share of clonotypes occurred in both CD4 and CD8 compartments, likely arising from convergent recombination. Because abundant contaminating clonotypes from the bulk population could be contained in FACS-sorted repertoires, computational filtering was required. Because only a couple of donors were included in the study, the extent to which the findings can be generalized is limited. After the booster, most clones that had expanded after primary vaccination were detected again (over 95% of CD4 and more than 85% of CD8), suggesting broad maintenance of memory. The secondary T-cell response was found to be weaker but faster than the primary response, with a peak reached on day 5 rather than on day 15.

The treatment or condition label, as the study defines it: live attenuated yellow fever vaccine strain. At every blood-draw timepoint, two biological replicates of bulk PBMCs were collected. PBMCs were isolated from peripheral blood using a standard Ficoll-Paque protocol. TriZol was used to extract RNA from bulk PBMCs, from CD4 and CD8 fractions, and from dextramer-positive and dextramer-negative fractions. The receptor was derived from a man younger than 35 who received the YFV17D yellow fever vaccine. This chain joins TRBV5-4 to TRBJ2-2; TRBD1 is perhaps the D gene, given 6 matching bases. Sequenced here: PBMCs, sampled 5 to 6 days after the first yellow fever vaccination. The DNA reads TGTGCCAGCAGCCTCCCACGGACAGAAAACACCGGGGAGCTGTTTTTT. The translation is CASSLPRTENTGELFF.